The present T cell receptor beta chain was sequenced within a study of T cells in Graves' hyperthyroidism and ophthalmopathy. Study overall: Specimen type is peripheral blood, collected at initial diagnosis prior to any treatment.

Researchers took RNA transcripts and amplified the TCR beta CDR3 regions from them. First-round RT-PCR targeting the TCR CDR3 was performed with the HTBI primer set. One entry per CDR3 protein results from TCRdb running MiXCR on the multiplex PCR reads. Found here are hundreds of thousands of distinct CDR3 sequences, roughly a quarter of them singletons; the top ten hold around 10%. Ophthalmopathy patients had Clinical Activity Score at least 3, NOSPECS grade at least 4, duration under 3 months. This clonotype was seen a handful of times. The target antigen is unknown. Broader study findings: From stable hyperthyroidism, ophthalmopathy was separated by a 13 V-J model. Clonotypes that were expanded in thyroid above 0.001 mostly appeared in blood too.

The CDR3 is 16 residues long. Trimming cost V 6 bases and J 5 bases, with 23 bases left between them. Germline CDR1 reads SGHDT; CDR2 reads YYEEEE. Sequenced input: blood. V gene TRBV5-6 combines with J gene TRBJ2-5, with TRBD2 as a possible D gene (5 bases). The receptor was isolated from a woman younger than 45 with Graves' ophthalmopathy. CDR3 amino acids: CASIPRAGSRRETQYF. CDR3 DNA: TGTGCCAGCATCCCGCGGGCGGGCTCCCGGCGGGAGACCCAGTACTTC. Full variable domain (outside the CDR3, taken from reference TRBV5-6 and TRBJ2-5): DAGVTQSPTHLIKTRGQQVTLRCSPKSGHDTVSWYQQALGQGPQFIFQYYEEEERQRGNFPDRFSGHQFPNYSSELNVNALLLGDSALYLCASIPRAGSRRETQYFGPGTRLLVL.